The rows below give T cell receptor beta chains drawn from one sample of a study of T cell repertoires in cytomegalovirus infection. TCRdb fed the reads into MiXCR, producing one record per CDR3 protein. Of about 130,000 distinct CDR3 sequences in the sample, about 24% are singletons; the top ten hold approximately 35%. For these receptors, no antigen is known. Sample: PBMCs, sequenced either directly or after in vitro stimulation (not recorded which). These receptors were collected from a human donor in good health (CMV status not recorded). Some clones in this sample may be carry-over from other donors' samples. Both conserved end residues are part of each CDR3. D genes are given only for firm matches. Clone size appears in some rows only: once, few, many, or a class for an expanded clone.

v_call	d_call	clone_size	cdr3_length	j_call	cdr3_aa	cdr3_nt
TRBV28	.	few	14	TRBJ1-1	CASSSSGTNTEAFF	TGTGCCAGCAGCTCATCGGGAACGAACACTGAAGCTTTCTTT
TRBV10-3	.	.	14	TRBJ2-3	CAISDVDSGDTQYF	TGTGCCATCAGTGACGTGGACTCCGGAGATACGCAGTATTTT
TRBV7-2	TRBD1	many	14	TRBJ2-1	CASLRDRVGNEQFF	TGTGCCAGTCTCCGGGACAGGGTTGGCAATGAGCAGTTCTTC
TRBV20-1	.	few	14	TRBJ2-3	CSAVAGALTDTQYF	TGCAGTGCTGTAGCCGGGGCCCTAACAGATACGCAGTATTTT
TRBV28	.	.	11	TRBJ1-1	CASSYQGGAFF	TGTGCCAGCAGTTACCAGGGAGGCGCTTTCTTT
TRBV7-9	.	many	14	TRBJ2-7	CASSFPSYSSEQYF	TGTGCCAGCAGCTTTCCAAGTTATTCGTCCGAGCAGTACTTC
TRBV6-5	.	.	13	TRBJ1-4	CASSYGGDEKLFF	TGTGCCAGCAGTTACGGCGGGGATGAAAAACTGTTTTTT
TRBV6-1	.	many	11	TRBJ1-2	CAAGVLYGYTF	TGTGCCGCCGGGGTTCTGTATGGCTACACCTTC
TRBV7-7	.	many	15	TRBJ2-1	CASSLMAGNYNEQFF	TGTGCTAGCAGCTTAATGGCGGGAAACTACAATGAGCAGTTCTTC
TRBV20-1	TRBD1	.	13	TRBJ1-5	CSARSGGDQPQHF	TGCAGTGCTAGATCAGGGGGCGATCAGCCCCAGCATTTT
TRBV5-1	TRBD2	.	16	TRBJ2-1	CATSFGTSGTHNEQFF	TGCGCCACCTCCTTTGGGACTAGCGGGACCCACAATGAGCAGTTCTTC
TRBV19	TRBD2	.	16	TRBJ2-2	CASSGTSGIPTGELFF	TGTGCCAGTAGTGGGACTAGCGGGATACCAACCGGGGAGCTGTTTTTT